The 10 T cell receptor beta chains reported below all come from one sample, sequenced in a study of cytomegalovirus exposure and HLA in healthy donors. The PCR made use of 60 Vbeta and 13 Jbeta primers. Sequenced by immunoSEQ multiplex PCR; TCRdb stores in-frame clones only, minus some. The table records about 140,000 clones, about 80% of them present only once. Sample: PBMCs. These receptor sequences come from a male donor in good health and CMV-seropositive.

The V and J genes are TRBV30 and TRBJ2-4, with TRBD2 identical over 14 bases. The V gene end was trimmed by 6 bases and the J gene end by 0 bases; junction bases not matched to a gene: 19. The CDR3 consists of 21 residues. Looked up from germline, CDR1 is GTSNPN and CDR2 is SVGIG (reference sequence). The CDR3 loop is CACGTAGTSGSHLSAKNIQYF. The CDR3 DNA reads as TGTGCCTGCGGGACGGCCGGGACTAGCGGGAGTCACCTGTCAGCCAAAAACATTCAGTACTTC.

The gene calls are TRBV6-1 and TRBJ2-5; D remains ambiguous. CDR1 MNHNS and CDR2 SASEGT come from the germline V gene. V was pared by 1 base and J by 5 bases, with 5 bases between. The CDR3 is made up of 12 amino acids. This CDR3 reads CASSEDRETQYF. CDR3 nucleotides: TGTGCCAGCAGTGAAGACCGGGAGACCCAGTACTTC.

The rearrangement joins TRBV2 to TRBJ2-5; 8 bases line up with TRBD2. The CDR3 is made up of 15 amino acids. CDR1 SNHLY and CDR2 FYNNEI come from the germline V gene. Trimming at V came to 2 bases and at J to 5 bases, leaving 7 bases not matched to a gene. In DNA form, the CDR3 reads TGTGCCAGCAGTGAAAACGGGGGGGGAGGGGAGACCCAGTACTTC. Its translation: CASSENGGGGETQYF.

Only one count was recorded for this clone. This chain connects TRBV11-3 to TRBJ2-2; perhaps TRBD1 as D (5 bases). Per the germline V gene, CDR1 is SGHNT and CDR2 is YENEEA. The CDR3 is 18 residues long. Trimming removed 0 bases at V and 0 bases at J, with 14 bases between. The CDR3 region is CASSLEQAGSANTGELFF. The CDR3 bases are TGTGCCAGCAGCTTAGAACAGGCTGGATCTGCGAACACCGGGGAGCTGTTTTTT.

The chain employs TRBV2 and TRBJ2-4, with 7 bases identical to TRBD1. CDR1 is SNHLY, CDR2 FYNNEI, per germline. V lost 8 bases to trimming and J lost 9 bases; unmatched junction nucleotides: 10. The CDR3 sequence is 13 residues long. The CDR3 is CASSGQESSIQYF. In DNA form, the CDR3 reads TGTGCCAGCTCCGGACAGGAGTCGAGCATTCAGTACTTC.

The rearrangement links TRBV6-5 to TRBJ1-2, with D perhaps matching TRBD1 (5 bases). The germline CDR1 and CDR2 sequences are MNHEY and SVGAGI. V lost 2 bases and J 3 bases, leaving 10 bases between the germline ends. The CDR3 is 14 residues long. CDR3 loop: CASSYGGGYYGYTF. The CDR3 region has the DNA TGTGCCAGCAGTTACGGGGGGGGGTACTATGGCTACACCTTC.

This clone was recorded a few times. The rearrangement links TRBV7-2 to TRBJ1-6; 8 positions match TRBD1. This CDR3 is built from 13 residues. V shed 6 bases, J shed 7 bases, and the junction held 2 bases outside the gene matches. Per the germline V gene, CDR1 is SGHTA and CDR2 is FQGNSA. The CDR3 nucleotides are TGTGCCAGCAGGACAGGGGTCAATTCACCCCTCCACTTT. Residues: CASRTGVNSPLHF. Complete variable domain (other parts from reference TRBV7-2 and TRBJ1-6): GAGVSQSPSNKVTEKGKDVELRCDPISGHTALYWYRQSLGQGLEFLIYFQGNSAPDKSGLPSDRFSAERTGGSVSTLTIQRTQQEDSAVYLCASRTGVNSPLHFGNGTRLTVT.

This chain uses TRBV29-1 with TRBJ2-1; TRBD2 agrees at 8 bases. V lost 6 bases and J lost 7; bases outside the gene matches: 8. CDR1 and CDR2 (germline): SQVTM, ANQGSEA. The CDR3 length is 13 residues. The DNA for the CDR3 is TGCAGCGTGGGCGGGGGCGGGAGGAATGAGCAGTTCTTC. Its protein product is CSVGGGGRNEQFF.

V usage is TRBV5-6 and J usage is TRBJ2-1, with 9 nucleotides matching TRBD2. Germline trimming cut 0 bases from V and 6 bases from J; bases unmatched to any gene: 10. CDR1 SGHDT and CDR2 YYEEEE come from the germline V gene. The CDR3 is 17 residues long. CDR3 DNA sequence: TGTGCCAGCAGCTTGGTTATGGGGACTAGCTCGGGCAATGAGCAGTTCTTC. Translating gives CASSLVMGTSSGNEQFF.

The V gene is TRBV6-5, the J gene TRBJ2-5; the match to TRBD2 covers 11 bases. CDR3 size: 15 residues. Germline CDR1 is MNHEY and CDR2 is SVGAGI. V lost 8 bases, J lost 4 bases, and 9 bases stayed unmatched. For the CDR3, the DNA is TGTGCCAGCGGGTTAGCGGGGGGGCCGGGAGAGACCCAGTACTTC. Encoded protein: CASGLAGGPGETQYF.